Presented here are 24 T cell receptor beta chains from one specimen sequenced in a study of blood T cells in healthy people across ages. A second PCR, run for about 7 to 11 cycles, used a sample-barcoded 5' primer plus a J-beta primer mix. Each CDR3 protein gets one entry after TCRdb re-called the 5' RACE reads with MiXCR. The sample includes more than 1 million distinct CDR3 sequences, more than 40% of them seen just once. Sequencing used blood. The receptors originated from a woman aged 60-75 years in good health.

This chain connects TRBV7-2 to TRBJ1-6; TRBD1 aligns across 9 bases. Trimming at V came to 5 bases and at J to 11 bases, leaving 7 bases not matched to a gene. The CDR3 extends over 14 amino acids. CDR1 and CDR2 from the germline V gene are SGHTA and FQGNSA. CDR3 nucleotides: TGTGCCAGCAGCCTAACAGGGGGCCCGCCACCCCTCCACTTT. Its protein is CASSLTGGPPPLHF.

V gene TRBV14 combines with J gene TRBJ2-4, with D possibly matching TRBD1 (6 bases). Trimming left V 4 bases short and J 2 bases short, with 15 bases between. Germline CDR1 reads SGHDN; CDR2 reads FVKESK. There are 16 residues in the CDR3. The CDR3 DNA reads TGTGCCAGCAGCCGAGCACAGGGATGGCCCAAAAACATTCAGTACTTC. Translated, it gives CASSRAQGWPKNIQYF.

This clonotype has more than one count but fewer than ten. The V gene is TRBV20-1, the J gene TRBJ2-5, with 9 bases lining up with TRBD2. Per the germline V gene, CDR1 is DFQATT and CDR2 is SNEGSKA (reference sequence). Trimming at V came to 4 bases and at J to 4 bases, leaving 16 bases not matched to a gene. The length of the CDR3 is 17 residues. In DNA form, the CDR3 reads TGCAGTGCTACTACCCTACCACAGCTAGCGGGACGAGAGACCCAGTACTTC. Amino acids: CSATTLPQLAGRETQYF.

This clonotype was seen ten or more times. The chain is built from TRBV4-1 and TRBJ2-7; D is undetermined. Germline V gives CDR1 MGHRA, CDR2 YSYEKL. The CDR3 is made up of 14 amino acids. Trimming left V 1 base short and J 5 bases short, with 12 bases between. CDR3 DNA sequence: TGCGCCAGCAGCCAAGTCCAGGCTGGACACGAGCAGTACTTC. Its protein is CASSQVQAGHEQYF.

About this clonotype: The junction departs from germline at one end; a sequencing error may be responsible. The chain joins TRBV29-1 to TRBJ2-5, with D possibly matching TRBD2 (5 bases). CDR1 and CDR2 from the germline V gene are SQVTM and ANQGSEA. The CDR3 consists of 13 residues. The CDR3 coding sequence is TGTAGCGTTGAGGCGCAGGTCCAAGAGACCCAGTACTTC. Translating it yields CSVEAQVQETQYF. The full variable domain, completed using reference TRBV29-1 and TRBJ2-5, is SAVISQKPSRDICQRGTSLTIQCQVDSQVTMMFWYRQQPGQSLTLIATANQGSEATYESGFVIDKFPISRPNLTFSTLTVSNMSPEDSSIYLCSVEAQVQETQYFGPGTRLLVL.

The CDR3 is CASGSGGTGTTDTQYF. In nucleotides, the CDR3 is TGTGCCAGCGGCTCTGGGGGGACGGGGACCACAGATACGCAGTATTTT. This chain uses TRBV11-2 with TRBJ2-3; D is possibly TRBD2 (6 bases). V lost 8 bases and J 2 bases, leaving 20 bases between the germline ends. The CDR3 contains 16 residues. Germline loops: CDR1 SGHAT, CDR2 FQNNGV.

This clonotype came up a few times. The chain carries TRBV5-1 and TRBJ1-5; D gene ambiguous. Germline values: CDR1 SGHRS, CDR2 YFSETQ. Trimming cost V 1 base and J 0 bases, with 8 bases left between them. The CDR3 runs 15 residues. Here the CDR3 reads CASSLSGVSNQPQHF. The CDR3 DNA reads TGCGCCAGCAGCTTGTCTGGGGTTAGCAATCAGCCCCAGCATTTT.

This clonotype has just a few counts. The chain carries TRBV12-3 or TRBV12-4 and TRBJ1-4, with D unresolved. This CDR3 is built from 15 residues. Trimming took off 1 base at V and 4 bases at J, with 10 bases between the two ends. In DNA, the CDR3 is TGTGCCAGCAGTTTAGGGAGGTCGGGTAATGAAAAACTGTTTTTT. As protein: CASSLGRSGNEKLFF.

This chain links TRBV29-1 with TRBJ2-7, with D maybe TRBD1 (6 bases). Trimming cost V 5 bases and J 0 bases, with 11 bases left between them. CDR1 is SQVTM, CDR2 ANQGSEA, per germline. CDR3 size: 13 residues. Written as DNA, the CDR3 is TGCAGCGTTCAGGACAGAAGCTCCTACGAGCAGTACTTC. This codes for CSVQDRSSYEQYF.

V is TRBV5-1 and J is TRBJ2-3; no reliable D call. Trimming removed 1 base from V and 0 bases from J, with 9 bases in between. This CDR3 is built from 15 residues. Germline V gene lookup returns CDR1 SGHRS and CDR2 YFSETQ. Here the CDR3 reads CASSLSYPSTDTQYF. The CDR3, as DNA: TGCGCCAGCAGCTTGAGTTACCCTAGCACAGATACGCAGTATTTT.

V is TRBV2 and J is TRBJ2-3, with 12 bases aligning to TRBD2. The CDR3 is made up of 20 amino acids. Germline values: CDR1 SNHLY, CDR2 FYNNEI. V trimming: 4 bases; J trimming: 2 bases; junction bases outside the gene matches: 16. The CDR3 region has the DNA TGTGCCAGCAGTGGGACTTTCGGACTAGCGGGAACAACCTTCACAGATACGCAGTATTTT. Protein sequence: CASSGTFGLAGTTFTDTQYF.

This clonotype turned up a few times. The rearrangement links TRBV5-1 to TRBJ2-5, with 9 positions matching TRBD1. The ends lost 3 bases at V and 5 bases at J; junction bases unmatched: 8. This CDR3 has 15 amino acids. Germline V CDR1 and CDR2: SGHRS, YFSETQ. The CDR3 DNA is TGCGCCAGCAGCTCCGGGACAGGGAGAGGCGAGACCCAGTACTTC. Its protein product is CASSSGTGRGETQYF.

CDR3 DNA: TGTGCCAGCAGCACCCCCGGGACTAGCGGGGCCCTTGGACAGTACTTC. Protein: CASSTPGTSGALGQYF. This rearrangement joins TRBV11-3 to TRBJ2-7; TRBD2 matches at 13 bases. CDR1 SGHNT and CDR2 YENEEA come from the germline V gene. The CDR3 consists of 16 residues. With 5 bases clipped from V and 10 bases from J, the junction kept 14 bases outside the gene matches.

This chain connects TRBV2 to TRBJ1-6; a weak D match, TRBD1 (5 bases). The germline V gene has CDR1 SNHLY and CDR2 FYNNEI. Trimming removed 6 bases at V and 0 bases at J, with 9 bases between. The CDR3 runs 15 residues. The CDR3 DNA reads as TGTGCCAGCAGGTTGACAGACTCCTATAATTCACCCCTCCACTTT. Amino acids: CASRLTDSYNSPLHF.

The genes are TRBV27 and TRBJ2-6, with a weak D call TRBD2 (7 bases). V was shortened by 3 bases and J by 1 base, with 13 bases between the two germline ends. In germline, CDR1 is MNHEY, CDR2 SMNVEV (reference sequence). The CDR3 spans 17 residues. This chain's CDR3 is CASSFAGARSGANVLTF. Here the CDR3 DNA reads TGTGCCAGCAGTTTCGCGGGGGCGAGGTCTGGGGCCAACGTCCTGACTTTC.

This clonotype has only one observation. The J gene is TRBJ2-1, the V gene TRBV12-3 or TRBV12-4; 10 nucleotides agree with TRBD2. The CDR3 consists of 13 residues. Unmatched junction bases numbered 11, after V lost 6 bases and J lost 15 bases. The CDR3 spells CASSRSGRETPFF. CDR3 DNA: TGTGCCAGCAGCCGAAGCGGGAGGGAGACGCCGTTCTTC.

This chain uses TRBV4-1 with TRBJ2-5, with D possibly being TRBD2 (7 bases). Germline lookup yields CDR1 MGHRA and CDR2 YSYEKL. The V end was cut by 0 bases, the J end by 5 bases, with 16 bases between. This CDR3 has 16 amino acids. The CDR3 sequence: CASSQERGAEVETQYF. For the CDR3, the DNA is TGCGCCAGCAGCCAAGAACGGGGGGCCGAGGTGGAGACCCAGTACTTC.

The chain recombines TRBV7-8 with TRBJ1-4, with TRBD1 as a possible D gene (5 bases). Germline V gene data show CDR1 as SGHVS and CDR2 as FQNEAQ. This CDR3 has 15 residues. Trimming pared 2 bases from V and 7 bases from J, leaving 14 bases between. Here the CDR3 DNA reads TGTGCCAGCAGCTTAAGTCGGGGCTGGGGTGAAAAACTGTTTTTT. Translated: CASSLSRGWGEKLFF.

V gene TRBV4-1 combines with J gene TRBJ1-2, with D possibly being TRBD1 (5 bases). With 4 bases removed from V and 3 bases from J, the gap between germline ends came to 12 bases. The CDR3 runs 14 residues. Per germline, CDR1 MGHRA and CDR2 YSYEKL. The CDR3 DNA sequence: TGCGCCAGCAGCCCATGGCAGGGTCACTATGGCTACACCTTC. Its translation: CASSPWQGHYGYTF.

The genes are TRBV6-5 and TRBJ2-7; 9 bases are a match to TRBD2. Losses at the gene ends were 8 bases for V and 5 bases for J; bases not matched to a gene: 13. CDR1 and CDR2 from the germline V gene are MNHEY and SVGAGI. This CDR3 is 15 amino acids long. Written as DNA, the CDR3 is TGTGCCAGCTTTGCGAGTGGCGGGAGGGCAAACGAGCAGTACTTC. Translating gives CASFASGGRANEQYF.

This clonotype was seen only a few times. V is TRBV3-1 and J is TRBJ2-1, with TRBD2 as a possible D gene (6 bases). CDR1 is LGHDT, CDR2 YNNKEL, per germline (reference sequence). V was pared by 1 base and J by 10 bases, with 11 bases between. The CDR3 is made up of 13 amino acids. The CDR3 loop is CASSQGWEAEQFF. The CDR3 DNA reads TGTGCCAGCAGCCAAGGTTGGGAGGCGGAGCAGTTCTTC.

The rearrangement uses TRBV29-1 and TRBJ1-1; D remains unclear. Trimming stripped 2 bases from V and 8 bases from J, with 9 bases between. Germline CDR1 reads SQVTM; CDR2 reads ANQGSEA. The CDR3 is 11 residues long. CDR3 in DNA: TGCAGCGTTGAACGCACAGCGGAAGCTTTCTTT. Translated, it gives CSVERTAEAFF.

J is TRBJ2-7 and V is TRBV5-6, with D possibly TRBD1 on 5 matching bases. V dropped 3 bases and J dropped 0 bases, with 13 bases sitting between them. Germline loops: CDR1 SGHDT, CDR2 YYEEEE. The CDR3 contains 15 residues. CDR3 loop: CASSSMDMGSYEQYF. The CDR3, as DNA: TGTGCCAGCAGCTCTATGGACATGGGCTCCTACGAGCAGTACTTC.

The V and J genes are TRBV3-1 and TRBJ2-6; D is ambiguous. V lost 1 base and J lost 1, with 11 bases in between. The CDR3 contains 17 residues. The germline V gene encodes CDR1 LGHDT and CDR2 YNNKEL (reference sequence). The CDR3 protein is CASSQVGYGSGANVLTF. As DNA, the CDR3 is TGTGCCAGCAGCCAAGTCGGGTATGGGTCTGGGGCCAACGTCCTGACTTTC.